Below are 22 T cell receptor beta chains sequenced from a single sample in a study of neurological immune-mediated disorders. TCRdb reanalysed the 5' RACE reads using MiXCR and keeps one entry per CDR3 protein. The sample shows around 25,000 distinct CDR3 sequences, more than 2% of them seen only once. Sequencing was done on a sample of PBMCs. Source of these receptors: a woman aged 45-65 years with multiple sclerosis.

This clonotype was recorded at least ten times. V gene TRBV7-3 combines with J gene TRBJ1-4; D may be TRBD1 (5 bases). This CDR3 has 13 residues. Trimming left V 5 bases short and J 12 bases short, with 16 bases between. Germline V gives CDR1 SGHTA, CDR2 FQGTGA. For the CDR3, the DNA is TGTGCCAGCAGCGCGGCTAGGCGAGGGGAACTGTTTTTT. Its protein product is CASSAARRGELFF.

There are many counts of this clonotype. This sequence joins TRBV5-1 and TRBJ2-3; D gene uncertain. V was cut by 3 bases and J by 2 bases, with 13 bases left in between. Per the germline V gene, CDR1 is SGHRS and CDR2 is YFSETQ. The CDR3 extends over 15 amino acids. In DNA form, the CDR3 reads TGCGCCAGCAGCTCCGTTGAAGGGTCCACAGATACGCAGTATTTT. Amino acid sequence: CASSSVEGSTDTQYF.

The CDR3 loop reads CASSQDQGNTGELFF. In nucleotides, the CDR3 is TGCGCCAGCAGCCAAGATCAGGGCAACACCGGGGAGCTGTTTTTT. The chain couples TRBV4-1 to TRBJ2-2, with D tentatively TRBD1 (5 bases). CDR1 and CDR2 (germline): MGHRA, YSYEKL. This CDR3 has 15 amino acids. Trimming left V 0 bases short and J 2 bases short, with 7 bases between.

This clonotype occurred many times. This sequence joins TRBV5-1 and TRBJ2-3, with D possibly TRBD2 on 5 matching bases. V was pared by 1 base and J by 0 bases, with 15 bases between. The CDR3 consists of 17 residues. Germline-derived CDR1 and CDR2 are SGHRS and YFSETQ. The CDR3 is CASSLYGGETSTDTQYF. The CDR3 bases are TGCGCCAGCAGCTTGTATGGAGGAGAGACTAGCACAGATACGCAGTATTTT.

This clonotype was seen a handful of times. The chain uses TRBV7-2 and TRBJ1-2; 8 nucleotides match TRBD1. Germline V lookup: CDR1 SGHTA, CDR2 FQGNSA. The CDR3 runs 14 residues. With V trimmed by 5 bases and J by 4 bases, 6 bases remained unmatched. The CDR3 nucleotides are TGTGCCAGCAGCCCCCCAGGGGGCGCCTATGGCTACACCTTC. It translates to CASSPPGGAYGYTF.

This clonotype was picked up many times. The chain recombines TRBV20-1 with TRBJ1-1; the match to TRBD1 covers 10 bases. Germline V CDR1 and CDR2: DFQATT, SNEGSKA (reference sequence). V was clipped by 0 bases and J by 4 bases; unmatched bases: 2. The CDR3 runs to 14 residues. The CDR3 sequence is CSAREDRGITEAFF. In DNA, the CDR3 is TGCAGTGCTAGAGAGGACAGGGGGATCACTGAAGCTTTCTTT.

This clonotype occurred a few times. V usage is TRBV5-1 and J usage is TRBJ2-6; 9 nucleotides align to TRBD1. Germline V lookup: CDR1 SGHRS, CDR2 YFSETQ. The CDR3 runs to 18 residues. With 0 bases clipped from V and 4 bases from J, the junction kept 8 bases outside the gene matches. The CDR3 sequence: CASSLGTGGAIGANVLTF. For the CDR3, the DNA is TGCGCCAGCAGCTTGGGTACAGGGGGCGCGATCGGGGCCAACGTCCTGACTTTC.

This clonotype was detected a few times. The CDR3 is CSAERGAGYEQYF. CDR3 coding DNA: TGCAGCGCGGAGCGGGGGGCGGGATACGAGCAGTACTTC. This chain connects TRBV29-1 to TRBJ2-7; 9 nucleotides agree with TRBD2. Germline V CDR1 and CDR2: SQVTM, ANQGSEA. The CDR3 extends over 13 amino acids. Trimming took 7 bases from V and 4 from J; bases not matched to a gene: 8.

This clonotype was picked up many times. The chain has TRBV20-1 and TRBJ2-1; 7 nucleotides line up with TRBD2. This CDR3 has 14 residues. The V gene end was trimmed by 3 bases and the J gene end by 3 bases; junction bases not matched to a gene: 5. The germline V gene has CDR1 DFQATT and CDR2 SNEGSKA (reference sequence). The CDR3 nucleotides read TGCAGTGCTAGCGGTCTAGCGGACTACAATGAGCAGTTCTTC. Protein: CSASGLADYNEQFF.

At least ten counts were recorded for this clonotype. V and J are TRBV27 and TRBJ2-1; TRBD2 matches at 12 bases. CDR1 is MNHEY, CDR2 SMNVEV, per germline (reference sequence). This CDR3 region has 14 residues. Trimming took 6 bases from V and 8 from J; bases not matched to a gene: 5. The CDR3 loop is CASSLAGGPDEQFF. For the CDR3, the DNA is TGTGCCAGCAGCCTAGCGGGAGGGCCAGATGAGCAGTTCTTC.

This clonotype has at least ten counts. The V call is TRBV5-8, the J call TRBJ1-2, with 10 bases lining up with TRBD1. V was clipped by 5 bases and J by 7 bases; unmatched bases: 11. Germline V gene lookup returns CDR1 SGHTS and CDR2 YDEGEE. The CDR3 contains 15 residues. In DNA, the CDR3 is TGTGCCAGCAGGGATCCCGGGACAGGGGCTAGTGGCTACACCTTC. This translates into CASRDPGTGASGYTF.

A few counts support this clonotype. At one boundary the junction diverges from the germline segment, which might be a read error. The chain is built from TRBV12-3 or TRBV12-4 and TRBJ1-6; the D gene is possibly TRBD1 (6 bases). CDR3 length: 14 residues. The CDR3 here is CSSSLGGLNSPLHF. In DNA, the CDR3 is TGTTCCAGCAGTTTAGGGGGGCTTAATTCACCCCTCCACTTT.

This clonotype is medium-sized (0.01 to 0.1%) within its sample. The chain recombines TRBV6-5 with TRBJ2-7, with D hard to call. The length of the CDR3 is 14 residues. Germline values: CDR1 MNHEY, CDR2 SVGAGI. The V end lost 2 bases, the J end lost 6 bases, and 14 bases lay between the germline ends. CDR3 in amino acids: CASSYSSLASEQYF. The DNA of the CDR3 is TGTGCCAGCAGTTACAGTTCTTTGGCGAGCGAGCAGTACTTC.

This clonotype has ten or more counts. The chain links TRBV20-1 to TRBJ2-1; no firm D call. CDR1 is DFQATT and CDR2 is SNEGSKA in the germline V gene (reference sequence). The V gene lost 3 bases and the J gene lost 5 bases, with 14 bases spanning the gap. CDR3 length: 14 residues. DNA of the CDR3: TGCAGTGCTAGGACGTATACCGGAAACAATGAGCAGTTCTTC. It is translated as CSARTYTGNNEQFF.

This clonotype was observed many times. The rearrangement uses TRBV10-3 and TRBJ1-2; maybe TRBD1 (5 bases). The CDR3 loop spans 11 amino acids. Looked up from germline, CDR1 is ENHRY and CDR2 is SYGVKD. Trimming removed 4 bases at V and 5 bases at J, with 5 bases between. The CDR3 coding sequence is TGTGCCATCAGTGGGGGGTATGGCTACACCTTC. Translation: CAISGGYGYTF.

The sample holds many counts of this clonotype. This sequence joins TRBV5-1 and TRBJ1-6; D not resolved. There are 12 residues in the CDR3. The germline V gene encodes CDR1 SGHRS and CDR2 YFSETQ. V was pared by 2 bases and J by 10 bases, with 7 bases between. The CDR3 DNA reads TGCGCCAGCAGCTTCCTAGGATCACCCCTCCACTTT. Its protein is CASSFLGSPLHF.

This clonotype was detected ten times or more. The chain couples TRBV14 to TRBJ2-7, with TRBD2 matching 8 bases. Germline-derived CDR1 and CDR2 are SGHDN and FVKESK. The CDR3 consists of 15 residues. J lost 2 bases, V lost 4 bases, and 7 bases had no gene match. The CDR3 loop is CASSLLAGVTYEQYF. The CDR3 DNA is TGTGCCAGCAGCCTTCTAGCGGGCGTCACCTACGAGCAGTACTTC.

This clonotype was counted at least ten times. This chain connects TRBV7-2 to TRBJ2-1; TRBD2 is a possible D gene (5 bases). Trimming left V 2 bases short and J 0 bases short, with 11 bases between. CDR3 size: 16 residues. Germline values: CDR1 SGHTA, CDR2 FQGNSA. The CDR3 here is CASSLSTGSSYNEQFF. CDR3 DNA sequence: TGTGCCAGCAGCTTATCGACGGGGAGCTCCTACAATGAGCAGTTCTTC.

This clonotype was seen repeatedly, ten times or more. V and J are TRBV5-1 and TRBJ2-2; D is unclear. The CDR3 is 12 residues long. Trimming removed 3 bases from V and 1 base from J, with 1 base in between. Germline V gene sequence: CDR1 SGHRS, CDR2 YFSETQ. Written as DNA, the CDR3 is TGCGCCAGCAGCTGGAACACCGGGGAGCTGTTTTTT. Protein product: CASSWNTGELFF.

This clonotype was found a few times. The chain joins TRBV5-1 to TRBJ2-5; D remains unclear. CDR1 and CDR2 (germline): SGHRS, YFSETQ. Trimming removed 0 bases at V and 2 bases at J, with 8 bases between. The CDR3 contains 14 residues. CDR3 amino acids: CASSLVGDQETQYF. DNA of the CDR3: TGCGCCAGCAGCTTGGTTGGAGATCAAGAGACCCAGTACTTC. Combining the CDR3 with reference TRBV5-1 and TRBJ2-5 gives the whole variable domain KAGVTQTPRYLIKTRGQQVTLSCSPISGHRSVSWYQQTPGQGLQFLFEYFSETQRNKGNFPGRFSGRQFSNSRSEMNVSTLELGDSALYLCASSLVGDQETQYFGPGTRLLVL.

Ten or more counts support this clonotype. The rearrangement links TRBV29-1 to TRBJ2-5, with a weak D call TRBD2 (7 bases). V was clipped by 7 bases and J by 5 bases, with 17 bases between them. The germline CDR1 and CDR2 sequences are SQVTM and ANQGSEA. The length of the CDR3 is 13 residues. As DNA, the CDR3 is TGCAGCGCGAGAGGGGGGGCCCGGGAGACCCAGTACTTC. Amino acid sequence: CSARGGARETQYF.

The chain uses TRBV6-6 and TRBJ2-3; a possible D gene is TRBD2 (6 bases). CDR3 length equals 13 residues. Trimming took 8 bases from V and 1 from J, leaving 10 bases between them. Per the germline V gene, CDR1 is MNHNY and CDR2 is SVGAGI (reference sequence). This CDR3 reads CASRGVGTDTQYF. For the CDR3, the DNA is TGTGCCAGCCGCGGGGTGGGCACAGATACGCAGTATTTT.